One and the same sample provided the 18 T cell receptor beta chains below, sequenced in a study of shared clonotypes between healthy human individuals. Clones were sequenced by immunoSEQ multiplex PCR, and TCRdb holds only the in-frame ones, with some missing. The data hold 1.6 million or so clones, with approximately 97% observed a single time. Input material: naive CD4+ T cells sorted from blood. Subset defined: CD45RA+ positively selected. Receptors originate from a man aged 25-40 years in good health.

The V and J genes are TRBV15 and TRBJ2-5, with 8 bases aligning to TRBD1. CDR3 length: 15 residues. The V gene's germline CDR1 is LNHNV and CDR2 YYDKDF (reference sequence). Trimming cost V 3 bases and J 5 bases; bases outside gene matches: 8. CDR3 in amino acids: CATSRGAGGWETQYF. The DNA of the CDR3 is TGTGCCACCAGCAGGGGGGCAGGGGGCTGGGAGACCCAGTACTTC. The full variable domain, in which reference TRBV15 and TRBJ2-5 provide the parts outside the CDR3, is DAMVIQNPRYQVTQFGKPVTLSCSQTLNHNVMYWYQQKSSQAPKLLFHYYDKDFNNEADTPDNFQSRRPNTSFCFLDIRSPGLGDTAMYLCATSRGAGGWETQYFGPGTRLLVL.

The chain couples TRBV5-1 to TRBJ1-4, with D perhaps matching TRBD1 (6 bases). Trimming took off 4 bases at V and 8 bases at J, with 15 bases between the two ends. The CDR3 runs 14 residues. CDR1 is SGHRS and CDR2 is YFSETQ in the germline V gene. CDR3 coding DNA: TGCGCCAGCAGCCAGACAGGATTGGGGGAAAAACTGTTTTTT. Its translation: CASSQTGLGEKLFF.

Concerning this clone itself: Additional DNA sequences in this sample encode the identical CDR3. This chain uses TRBV5-1 with TRBJ2-5; no firm D call. The ends were cut back, 4 bases at V and 3 bases at J, with 4 bases in the middle. The CDR3 length is 11 residues. CDR1 is SGHRS and CDR2 is YFSETQ in the germline V gene. The CDR3 sequence is CASSPEETQYF. The CDR3 DNA reads TGCGCCAGCAGCCCCGAAGAGACCCAGTACTTC.

The rearrangement uses TRBV5-4 and TRBJ2-7; 11 bases align to TRBD2. Trimming at V came to 4 bases and at J to 4 bases, leaving 4 bases not matched to a gene. The CDR3 totals 14 residues. Germline V gives CDR1 SGHNT, CDR2 YYREEE (reference sequence). In nucleotides, the CDR3 is TGTGCCAGCAGCCGGGGGACTAGCGGTTACGAGCAGTACTTC. Encoded protein: CASSRGTSGYEQYF.

The V and J genes are TRBV28 and TRBJ1-2; D may be TRBD1 (5 bases). The CDR3 has 12 residues. Trimming took 2 bases from V and 11 from J, leaving 12 bases between them. Germline lookup yields CDR1 MDHEN and CDR2 SYDVKM. Here the CDR3 reads CASSLVGKGYTF. The CDR3 region has the DNA TGTGCCAGCAGTTTAGTTGGAAAGGGGTACACCTTC.

The rearrangement joins TRBV29-1 to TRBJ2-4, with D perhaps given as TRBD1 or TRBD2 (5 bases each). This CDR3 has 12 residues. Germline values: CDR1 SQVTM, CDR2 ANQGSEA. V was shortened by 5 bases and J by 3 bases, with 8 bases between the two germline ends. The CDR3 region has the DNA TGCAGCGTTTGGGACCTCAAAAACATTCAGTACTTC. As protein: CSVWDLKNIQYF.

DNA for the CDR3: TGTGCCAGCAGCTACCGTACGGGAACCTACGAGCAGTACTTC. It translates to CASSYRTGTYEQYF. V gene TRBV7-8 combines with J gene TRBJ2-7, with D perhaps matching TRBD2 (5 bases). The CDR3 is made up of 14 amino acids. V lost 4 bases, J lost 2 bases, and 12 bases lay in between. In germline, CDR1 is SGHVS, CDR2 FQNEAQ.

V usage is TRBV29-1 and J usage is TRBJ2-2, with 9 nucleotides matching TRBD1. The germline gives CDR1 SQVTM, CDR2 ANQGSEA. After removal of 7 bases from V and 3 bases from J, the junction contained 9 bases not matched to a gene. The CDR3 is made up of 15 amino acids. Written as DNA, the CDR3 is TGCAGCGCCAGGACAGGGGTTCTTTACACCGGGGAGCTGTTTTTT. Protein product: CSARTGVLYTGELFF.

This chain links TRBV6-5 with TRBJ2-2, with 10 bases aligning to TRBD2. J was trimmed by 8 bases and V by 2 bases; bases with no gene match: 5. The length of the CDR3 is 15 residues. The germline V gene encodes CDR1 MNHEY and CDR2 SVGAGI. CDR3 nucleotides: TGTGCCAGCAGTTACGATCTAGCGGGAGAGGGGGAGCTGTTTTTT. Its protein product is CASSYDLAGEGELFF.

The rearrangement links TRBV5-6 to TRBJ2-7; either TRBD1 or TRBD2 may supply D (7 bases each). The CDR3 is 16 amino acids. V shed 3 bases and J shed 5 bases, with 21 bases lying between them. Germline CDR1 is SGHDT and CDR2 is YYEEEE. The CDR3 coding sequence is TGTGCCAGCAGCTGGGGGGGACAGACCTCTGGGGACGAGCAGTACTTC. Translation gives CASSWGGQTSGDEQYF.

This clone was seen just once. V usage is TRBV5-4 and J usage is TRBJ2-1, with 7 bases lining up with TRBD2. From germline, CDR1 is SGHNT and CDR2 YYREEE (reference sequence). The junction had 9 bases not matched to a gene; V was cut back by 0 bases and J by 6 bases. The CDR3 has 16 amino acids. CDR3 sequence reads: CASSLDFGGSGNEQFF. CDR3 nucleotide sequence: TGTGCCAGCAGCTTGGACTTTGGCGGGAGTGGCAATGAGCAGTTCTTC.

The genes are TRBV7-2 and TRBJ1-1; the D gene is possibly TRBD1 (5 bases). Trimming stripped 4 bases from V and 1 base from J, with 10 bases between. Germline CDR1 reads SGHTA; CDR2 reads FQGNSA. CDR3 length: 14 amino acids. In nucleotides, the CDR3 is TGTGCCAGCAGCTGGGGACTTACGAACACTGAAGCTTTCTTT. Residues: CASSWGLTNTEAFF.

This rearrangement joins TRBV9 to TRBJ2-2, with no clear D. CDR1 is SGDLS, CDR2 YYNGEE, per germline. The germline V and J ends were trimmed by 0 bases and 2 bases, with 8 bases remaining between them. This CDR3 is built from 15 residues. The CDR3 sequence is CASSVGPGNTGELFF. The CDR3 nucleotides are TGTGCCAGCAGCGTAGGCCCGGGTAACACCGGGGAGCTGTTTTTT.

The chain has TRBV2 and TRBJ2-7; 7 bases align to TRBD1. CDR3 length: 13 amino acids. Per the germline V gene, CDR1 is SNHLY and CDR2 is FYNNEI. The trim removed 5 bases at V and 3 bases at J, leaving 4 bases unmatched. The CDR3: CASSRGQLYEQYF. The CDR3 DNA reads as TGTGCCAGCAGTAGGGGACAGCTCTACGAGCAGTACTTC. The variable domain in full, with the rest retrieved from reference TRBV2 and TRBJ2-7, is EPEVTQTPSHQVTQMGQEVILRCVPISNHLYFYWYRQILGQKVEFLVSFYNNEISEKSEIFDDQFSVERPDGSNFTLKIRSTKLEDSAMYFCASSRGQLYEQYFGPGTRLTVT.

J is TRBJ2-5 and V is TRBV7-6; D gene ambiguous. Trimming stripped 3 bases from V and 3 bases from J, with 8 bases between. The CDR3 covers 13 residues. Per germline, CDR1 SGHVS and CDR2 FNYEAQ. The DNA of the CDR3 is TGTGCCAGCAGCTTCCCCAACAAAGAGACCCAGTACTTC. Translated, it gives CASSFPNKETQYF.

The chain is built from TRBV10-3 and TRBJ2-3, with TRBD2 matching 7 bases. The germline V gene encodes CDR1 ENHRY and CDR2 SYGVKD. The CDR3 runs 13 residues. V gave up 9 bases and J gave up 5 bases; unmatched junction bases: 8. CDR3 sequence: CAMRAGAEDTQYF. CDR3 nucleotides: TGTGCCATGAGGGCGGGAGCTGAAGATACGCAGTATTTT.

The chain joins TRBV18 to TRBJ2-2; 12 nucleotides match TRBD2. The CDR3 contains 18 residues. The germline CDR1 and CDR2 sequences are KGHSH and LQKENI. Germline trimming cut 4 bases from V and 0 bases from J; bases unmatched to any gene: 6. The CDR3 DNA reads as TGTGCCAGCTCACAGACCCTAGCGGGAGGGCCGAACACCGGGGAGCTGTTTTTT. Its protein is CASSQTLAGGPNTGELFF.

This chain joins TRBV7-6 and TRBJ2-7; no definite D call. V was shortened by 3 bases and J by 5 bases, with 5 bases between the two germline ends. Germline CDR1 is SGHVS and CDR2 is FNYEAQ. CDR3 length: 11 residues. The DNA of the CDR3 is TGTGCCAGCAGCTTTGCTGACGAGCAGTACTTC. As protein: CASSFADEQYF.